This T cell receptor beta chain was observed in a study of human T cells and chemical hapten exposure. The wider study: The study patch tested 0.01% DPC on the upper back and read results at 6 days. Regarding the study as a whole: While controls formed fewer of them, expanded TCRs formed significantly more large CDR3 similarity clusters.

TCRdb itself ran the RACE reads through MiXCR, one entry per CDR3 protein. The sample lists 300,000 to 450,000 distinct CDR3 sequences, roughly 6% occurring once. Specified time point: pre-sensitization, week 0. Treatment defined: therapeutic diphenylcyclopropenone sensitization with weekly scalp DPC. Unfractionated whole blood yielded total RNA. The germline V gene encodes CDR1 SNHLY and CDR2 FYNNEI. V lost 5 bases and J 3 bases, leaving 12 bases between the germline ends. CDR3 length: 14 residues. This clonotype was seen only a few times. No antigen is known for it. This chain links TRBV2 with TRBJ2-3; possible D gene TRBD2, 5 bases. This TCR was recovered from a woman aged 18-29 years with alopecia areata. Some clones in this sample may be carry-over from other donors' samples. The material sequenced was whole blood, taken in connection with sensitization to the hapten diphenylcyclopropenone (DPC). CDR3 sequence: CASSSLAETDTQYF. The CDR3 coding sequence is TGTGCCAGCAGTAGCCTAGCTGAGACAGATACGCAGTATTTT. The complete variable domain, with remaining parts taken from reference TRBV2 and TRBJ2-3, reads EPEVTQTPSHQVTQMGQEVILRCVPISNHLYFYWYRQILGQKVEFLVSFYNNEISEKSEIFDDQFSVERPDGSNFTLKIRSTKLEDSAMYFCASSSLAETDTQYFGPGTRLTVL.